Below, 12 T cell receptor beta chains from the same sample are listed, as sequenced in a study of beta chain features in type 1 diabetes (dated by TCRdb to the late 2010s). The library was produced with the immunoSEQ multiplex PCR assay. The High Capacity cDNA Reverse Transcription Kit was used to reverse transcribe all of the isolated RNA, meaning that expressed TCRB transcripts were what got sequenced. TCRdb provides this immuneACCESS table in a form limited to in-frame rearrangements. Some clones are lacking; in checked studies, under half of them reflect an unresolved V gene, and why the rest are absent is not known. This sample lists around 170,000 clones; 7% to 10% were detected once. Of the sample, roughly 2.5% is held by the ten largest clones. Sequencing input: central memory CD4+ T cells from blood. The receptors stem from a woman under 30 in good health.

This clone was observed a handful of times. The V gene is TRBV11-3, the J gene TRBJ2-5, with D perhaps TRBD1 (7 bases). The better agreement between TRBJ2-7 and the DNA end casts doubt on the J call. The germline gives CDR1 SGHNT, CDR2 YENEEA. This CDR3 contains 13 residues. The CDR3 spells CASSSTGRYEQYF. CDR3 bases: TGTGCCAGCAGCTCGACAGGGAGGTACGAGCAGTACTTC.

This chain joins TRBV7-2 and TRBJ2-5; D is unclear. V lost 5 bases, J lost 4 bases, and 11 bases lay in between. Germline V gene sequence: CDR1 SGHTA, CDR2 FQGNSA. The CDR3 is 13 residues long. This chain's CDR3 is CASSPRRGETQYF. The CDR3 region has the DNA TGTGCCAGCAGCCCTAGGCGCGGAGAGACCCAGTACTTC.

This chain joins TRBV30 and TRBJ2-5; 10 bases are shared with TRBD1. Germline V gene lookup returns CDR1 GTSNPN and CDR2 SVGIG (reference sequence). V lost 4 bases and J lost 4; bases outside the gene matches: 9. This CDR3 region has 15 residues. CDR3 coding DNA: TGTGCCTGGAATACCGGGACAGGGGTTCGAGAGACCCAGTACTTC. Translating gives CAWNTGTGVRETQYF.

The chain carries TRBV10-3 and TRBJ2-5; 8 bases are a match to TRBD1. V lost 6 bases to trimming and J lost 2 bases; unmatched junction nucleotides: 8. Germline CDR1 is ENHRY and CDR2 is SYGVKD. The CDR3 is 15 amino acids. CDR3 amino acids: CAISDRGESQETQYF. CDR3 sequence (DNA): TGTGCCATCAGCGACAGGGGCGAGTCACAAGAGACCCAGTACTTC.

This clone appeared a few times. The chain combines TRBV6-1 with TRBJ2-7; 7 bases match TRBD2. With 8 bases clipped from V and 3 bases from J, the junction kept 10 bases outside the gene matches. From germline, CDR1 is MNHNS and CDR2 SASEGT. This CDR3 comprises 14 residues. CDR3 region: CASLEGGAGYEQYF. The CDR3 nucleotides are TGTGCCAGCTTGGAGGGAGGGGCCGGCTACGAGCAGTACTTC.

In this sample, this clone turned up a few times. This chain uses TRBV27 with TRBJ2-1; 10 bases map to TRBD1. Germline-derived CDR1 and CDR2 are MNHEY and SMNVEV (reference sequence). CDR3 size: 14 residues. With 5 bases clipped from V and 7 bases from J, the junction kept 5 bases outside the gene matches. The CDR3 protein is CASSRDRGVNEQFF. In DNA, the CDR3 is TGTGCCAGCAGTCGGGACAGGGGCGTGAATGAGCAGTTCTTC.

The sample holds a few counts of this clone. The CDR3, as DNA: TGTGCCAGCAGGTTGACGAAGATCAGGGCAGGGGTTTACGAGCAGTACTTC. Translation: CASRLTKIRAGVYEQYF. This chain links TRBV5-6 with TRBJ2-7, with a weak D call TRBD1 (6 bases). Germline CDR1 and CDR2: SGHDT and YYEEEE. This CDR3 contains 17 residues. V was cut by 5 bases and J by 4 bases, with 25 bases left in between.

The rearrangement links TRBV2 to TRBJ2-5; D perhaps matches TRBD1 (6 bases). In germline, CDR1 is SNHLY, CDR2 FYNNEI. V lost 8 bases to trimming and J lost 1 base, with 8 bases between them. CDR3 length: 12 residues. In DNA, the CDR3 is TGTGCCAGCGGGACATTCCAAGAGACCCAGTACTTC. Translated, it gives CASGTFQETQYF.

This sequence joins TRBV6-5 and TRBJ2-1, with TRBD1 matching 8 bases. The V gene end was trimmed by 5 bases and the J gene end by 3 bases; junction bases not matched to a gene: 6. Germline V gene sequence: CDR1 MNHEY, CDR2 SVGAGI. The CDR3 runs to 15 residues. In DNA, the CDR3 is TGTGCCAGCAGTCCCAGGGGGCTGGTCTACAATGAGCAGTTCTTC. Encoded protein: CASSPRGLVYNEQFF.

This clone counts as medium-sized. V gene TRBV5-1 combines with J gene TRBJ2-7; possibly TRBD2 for D (6 bases). CDR1 SGHRS and CDR2 YFSETQ come from the germline V gene. V was cut by 4 bases and J by 0 bases, with 14 bases left in between. There are 15 residues in the CDR3. The CDR3 nucleotides read TGCGCCAGCAGCGTCGGGACTCAAGTCTCCTACGAGCAGTACTTC. Encoded protein: CASSVGTQVSYEQYF.

V usage is TRBV9 and J usage is TRBJ2-2; D perhaps matches TRBD2 (5 bases). This CDR3 is 15 amino acids long. Trimming took 0 bases from V and 3 from J, leaving 9 bases between them. From germline, CDR1 is SGDLS and CDR2 YYNGEE. CDR3 nucleotide sequence: TGTGCCAGCAGCGTAGATGTGGGAGACACCGGGGAGCTGTTTTTT. Amino acid sequence: CASSVDVGDTGELFF.

The chain joins TRBV7-2 to TRBJ2-3; D gene uncertain. CDR1 SGHTA and CDR2 FQGNSA come from the germline V gene. With 4 bases removed from V and 4 bases from J, the gap between germline ends came to 6 bases. The CDR3 spans 12 residues. CDR3 nucleotide sequence: TGTGCCAGCAGCTCGAGATCAGATACGCAGTATTTT. This codes for CASSSRSDTQYF.